Listed below are T cell receptor beta chains from one sample, sequenced in a study of T cell responses to AZD1222 COVID-19 vaccine. Data came from immunoSEQ multiplex PCR; TCRdb stores just in-frame clones and leaves some out. This table holds about 160,000 clones, approximately 90% found once. The sequences come from peripheral blood, collected on day 0 of AZD1222 vaccination. The receptors were sampled from an adult in good health. CDR3s include the opening cysteine and the closing phenylalanine or tryptophan. D genes are given only for firm matches. Some rows have no size entry. The others give once, few or many, or a class for an expanded clone.

clone_size j_call d_call v_call cdr3_aa cdr3_nt
. TRBJ2-7 . TRBV5-4 CASSLGGASSYEQYF TGTGCCAGCAGCTTGGGCGGGGCGAGCTCCTACGAGCAGTACTTC
. TRBJ2-3 . TRBV3-1/TRBV3-2 CASSQPGTFTDTQYF TGTGCCAGCAGCCAACCGGGGACTTTCACAGATACGCAGTATTTT
. TRBJ2-2 . TRBV7-3 CASSSAPGELFF TGTGCCAGCAGCTCAGCGCCCGGGGAGCTGTTTTTT
few TRBJ1-2 . TRBV5-5 CASSLADAYGYTF TGTGCCAGCAGCTTGGCCGACGCCTATGGCTACACCTTC
. TRBJ2-2 . TRBV12-5 CASVPSGSGELFF TGTGCTAGTGTTCCCTCGGGCTCCGGGGAGCTGTTTTTT
few TRBJ1-1 . TRBV29-1 CSVHLGDTEAFF TGCAGCGTCCACTTGGGGGACACCGAAGCTTTCTTT
. TRBJ2-5 TRBD2 TRBV5-4 CASSLRLTSGGKETQYF TGTGCCAGCAGCCTGAGACTTACTAGCGGGGGTAAAGAGACCCAGTACTTC
. TRBJ2-7 TRBD2 TRBV7-9 CASSPEPGRGSEQYF TGTGCCAGCAGCCCTGAACCGGGGAGGGGTTCCGAGCAGTACTTC
. TRBJ1-1 TRBD1 TRBV18 CASSPATGGAGTEAFF TGTGCCAGCTCACCGGCGACAGGGGGCGCGGGCACTGAAGCTTTCTTT
. TRBJ2-5 . TRBV7-9 CASSLGTGRETQYF TGTGCCAGCAGCCTCGGGACCGGGCGAGAGACCCAGTACTTC
. TRBJ1-6 . TRBV6-5 CASRGRDLQHSPLHF TGTGCCAGCAGAGGAAGGGACTTGCAGCATTCACCCCTCCACTTT
. TRBJ1-1 . TRBV10-3 CAISSGSDTEAFF TGTGCCATCAGTTCAGGGTCCGATACTGAAGCTTTCTTT
. TRBJ2-4 . TRBV5-4 CASSLVRAYAGRLAKNIQYF TGTGCCAGCAGCTTGGTACGCGCTTATGCAGGGCGATTAGCCAAAAACATTCAGTACTTC
. TRBJ1-2 . TRBV5-1 CASSLGTANYGYTF TGCGCCAGCAGCTTGGGGACAGCCAACTATGGCTACACCTTC
. TRBJ1-2 . TRBV29-1 CSVEDSAGGGNYGYTF TGCAGCGTTGAAGATTCCGCGGGAGGGGGGAACTATGGCTACACCTTC
. TRBJ2-1 . TRBV9 CASSFAGAPYNEQFF TGTGCCAGCAGCTTCGCGGGGGCTCCCTACAATGAGCAGTTCTTC
. TRBJ1-5 . TRBV4-1 CASSQVAGSRRQPQHF TGCGCCAGCAGCCAAGTTGCAGGGTCGAGAAGACAGCCCCAGCATTTT
. TRBJ2-2 . TRBV19 CASIQYRTGELFF TGTGCCAGTATCCAATATCGCACCGGGGAGCTGTTTTTT
. TRBJ2-5 . TRBV12-3/TRBV12-4 CASRKQETQYF TGTGCCAGCAGGAAACAAGAGACCCAGTACTTC
. TRBJ2-3 . TRBV9 CASSVAHGGGSTDTQYF TGTGCCAGCAGCGTAGCCCATGGCGGTGGTAGCACAGATACGCAGTATTTT
. TRBJ1-5 TRBD1 TRBV6-1 CASSEKGQGSVGICPPQHF TGTGCCAGCAGTGAAAAGGGACAGGGGAGCGTTGGCATATGTCCGCCCCAGCATTTT
. TRBJ1-1 . TRBV30 CACPKTANTEAFF TGTGCCTGTCCCAAGACGGCGAACACTGAAGCTTTCTTT
. TRBJ1-1 . TRBV11-2 CASNEGLSNTEAFF TGTGCCAGCAATGAGGGTTTGTCGAACACTGAAGCTTTCTTT
. TRBJ2-7 TRBD1 TRBV7-8 CASSLRGQGAYEQYF TGTGCCAGCAGCCTAAGAGGACAGGGGGCATACGAGCAGTACTTC
. TRBJ1-1 . TRBV6-4 CASSDLSERGDTEAFF TGTGCCAGCAGTGACTTATCGGAAAGGGGGGACACTGAAGCTTTCTTT
. TRBJ2-2 TRBD1 TRBV11-2 CASSWMTGWTTGELFF TGTGCCAGCAGCTGGATGACAGGGTGGACCACCGGGGAGCTGTTTTTT
. TRBJ1-1 . TRBV10-3 CAISESWGEAFF TGTGCCATCAGTGAGTCGTGGGGTGAAGCTTTCTTT
. TRBJ2-5 . TRBV18 CASSPRTPAGETQYF TGTGCCAGCTCACCACGAACTCCCGCCGGGGAGACCCAGTACTTC
. TRBJ2-5 . TRBV10-2 CASSETEETQYF TGCGCCAGCAGTGAGACAGAAGAGACCCAGTACTTC
. TRBJ2-2 . TRBV6-1 CASSEARRSLSNTGELFF TGTGCCAGCAGTGAAGCGAGAAGGAGTTTATCGAACACCGGGGAGCTGTTTTTT
. TRBJ1-1 . TRBV30 CAWTPGWGTEAFF TGTGCCTGGACCCCCGGGTGGGGGACTGAAGCTTTCTTT
. TRBJ1-2 . TRBV5-4 CASTGNNYGYTF TGTGCCAGCACCGGGAATAACTATGGCTACACCTTC